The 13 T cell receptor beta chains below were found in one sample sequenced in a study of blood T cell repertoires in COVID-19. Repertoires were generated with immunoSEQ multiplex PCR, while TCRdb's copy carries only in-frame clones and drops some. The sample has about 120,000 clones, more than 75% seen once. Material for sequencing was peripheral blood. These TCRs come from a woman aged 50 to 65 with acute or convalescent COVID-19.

CDR3 protein: CASSPSGGGTEAFF. The CDR3 DNA follows: TGTGCCAGCAGCCCCTCCGGGGGGGGCACTGAAGCTTTCTTT. V usage is TRBV5-5 and J usage is TRBJ1-1; D might be TRBD1 (5 bases). The germline V gene encodes CDR1 SGHKS and CDR2 YYEKEE (reference sequence). V was shortened by 4 bases and J by 4 bases, with 14 bases between the two germline ends. The CDR3 is 14 amino acids. Together with reference TRBV5-5 and TRBJ1-1, the CDR3 gives the full variable domain: DAGVTQSPTHLIKTRGQQVTLRCSPISGHKSVSWYQQVLGQGPQFIFQYYEKEERGRGNFPDRFSARQFPNYSSELNVNALLLGDSALYLCASSPSGGGTEAFFGQGTRLTVV.

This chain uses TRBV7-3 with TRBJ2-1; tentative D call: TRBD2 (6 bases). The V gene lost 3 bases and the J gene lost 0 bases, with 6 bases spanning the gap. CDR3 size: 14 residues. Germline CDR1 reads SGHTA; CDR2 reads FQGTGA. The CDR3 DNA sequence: TGTGCCAGCAGCTTGGGGGGCTCCTACAATGAGCAGTTCTTC. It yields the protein CASSLGGSYNEQFF.

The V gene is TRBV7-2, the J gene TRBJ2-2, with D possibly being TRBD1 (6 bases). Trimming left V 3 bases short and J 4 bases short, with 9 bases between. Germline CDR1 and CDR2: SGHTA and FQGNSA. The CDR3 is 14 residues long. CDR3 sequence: CASSFKQGTGELFF. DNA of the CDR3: TGTGCCAGCAGCTTCAAACAGGGCACCGGGGAGCTGTTTTTT.

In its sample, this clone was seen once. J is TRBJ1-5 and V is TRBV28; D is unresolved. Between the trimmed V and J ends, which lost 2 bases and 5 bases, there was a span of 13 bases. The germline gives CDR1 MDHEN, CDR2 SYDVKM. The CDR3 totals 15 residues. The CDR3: CASSLPLSGYQPQHF. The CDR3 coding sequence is TGTGCCAGCAGTTTACCCTTATCGGGGTATCAGCCCCAGCATTTT.

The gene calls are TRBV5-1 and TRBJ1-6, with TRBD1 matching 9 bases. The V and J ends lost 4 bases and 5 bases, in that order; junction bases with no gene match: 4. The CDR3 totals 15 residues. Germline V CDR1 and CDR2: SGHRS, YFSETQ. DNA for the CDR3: TGCGCCAGCAGCCAGGGACAGGGCCATAATTCACCCCTCCACTTT. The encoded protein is CASSQGQGHNSPLHF.

The chain's CDR3 is CASSLERRSSTDTQYF. The CDR3 DNA sequence: TGCGCCAGCAGCTTGGAGCGGCGTTCTAGCACAGATACGCAGTATTTT. The chain is built from TRBV5-1 and TRBJ2-3; the D gene is possibly TRBD2 (5 bases). The CDR3 has 16 amino acids. V was pared by 0 bases and J by 0 bases, with 11 bases between. Looked up from germline, CDR1 is SGHRS and CDR2 is YFSETQ. The full variable domain, rest sourced from reference TRBV5-1 and TRBJ2-3, is KAGVTQTPRYLIKTRGQQVTLSCSPISGHRSVSWYQQTPGQGLQFLFEYFSETQRNKGNFPGRFSGRQFSNSRSEMNVSTLELGDSALYLCASSLERRSSTDTQYFGPGTRLTVL.

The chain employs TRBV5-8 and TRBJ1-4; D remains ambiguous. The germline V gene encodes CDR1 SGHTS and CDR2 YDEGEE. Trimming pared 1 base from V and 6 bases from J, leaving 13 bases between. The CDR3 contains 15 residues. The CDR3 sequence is CASSLTAGWDEKLFF. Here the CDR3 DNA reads TGTGCCAGCAGCTTGACCGCAGGCTGGGATGAAAAACTGTTTTTT. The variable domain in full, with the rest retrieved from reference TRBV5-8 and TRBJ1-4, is EAGVTQSPTHLIKTRGQQATLRCSPISGHTSVYWYQQALGLGLQFLLWYDEGEERNRGNFPPRFSGRQFPNYSSELNVNALELEDSALYLCASSLTAGWDEKLFFGSGTQLSVL.

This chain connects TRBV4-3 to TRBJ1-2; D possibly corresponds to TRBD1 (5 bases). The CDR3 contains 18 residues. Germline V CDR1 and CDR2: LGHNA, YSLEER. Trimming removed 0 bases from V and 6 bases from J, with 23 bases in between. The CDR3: CASSQDQFVGRGMNGYTF. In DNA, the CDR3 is TGCGCCAGCAGCCAAGATCAGTTTGTAGGGAGGGGCATGAATGGCTACACCTTC.

CDR3: CASSLSGQPNEKLFF. The CDR3 DNA follows: TGCGCCAGCAGCTTATCCGGACAACCTAATGAAAAACTGTTTTTT. The rearrangement joins TRBV5-1 to TRBJ1-4, with D maybe TRBD1 (5 bases). The CDR3 length is 15 residues. V dropped 2 bases and J dropped 3 bases, with 11 bases sitting between them. Germline V gene lookup returns CDR1 SGHRS and CDR2 YFSETQ.

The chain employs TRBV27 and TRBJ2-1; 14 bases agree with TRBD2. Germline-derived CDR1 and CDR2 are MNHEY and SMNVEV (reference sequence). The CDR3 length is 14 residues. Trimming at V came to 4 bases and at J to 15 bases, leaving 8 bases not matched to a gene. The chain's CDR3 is CASSSPGLAGALFF. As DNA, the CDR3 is TGTGCCAGCAGTTCGCCGGGACTAGCGGGAGCCTTGTTCTTC.

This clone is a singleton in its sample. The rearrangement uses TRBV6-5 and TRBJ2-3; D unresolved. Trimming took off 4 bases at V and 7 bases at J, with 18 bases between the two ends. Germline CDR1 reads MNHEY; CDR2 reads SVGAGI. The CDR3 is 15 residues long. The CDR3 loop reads CASSSSQAERNTQYF. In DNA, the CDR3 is TGTGCCAGCAGTTCATCCCAAGCCGAACGAAATACGCAGTATTTT.

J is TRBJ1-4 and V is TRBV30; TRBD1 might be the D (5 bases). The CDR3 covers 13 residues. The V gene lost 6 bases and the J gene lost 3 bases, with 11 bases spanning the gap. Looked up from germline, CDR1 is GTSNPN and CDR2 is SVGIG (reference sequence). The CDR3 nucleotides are TGTGCCTGTGGGGGGACGGCTAATGAAAAACTGTTTTTT. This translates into CACGGTANEKLFF.

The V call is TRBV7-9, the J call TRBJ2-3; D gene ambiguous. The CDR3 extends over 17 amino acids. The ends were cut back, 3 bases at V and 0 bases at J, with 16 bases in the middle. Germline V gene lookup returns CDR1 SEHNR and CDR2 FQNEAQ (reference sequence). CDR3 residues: CASSFLERSSSTDTQYF. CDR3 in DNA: TGTGCCAGCAGCTTCCTCGAGAGGTCGAGTAGCACAGATACGCAGTATTTT. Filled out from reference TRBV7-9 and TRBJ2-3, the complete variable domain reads DTGVSQNPRHKITKRGQNVTFRCDPISEHNRLYWYRQTLGQGPEFLTYFQNEAQLEKSRLLSDRFSAERPKGSFSTLEIQRTEQGDSAMYLCASSFLERSSSTDTQYFGPGTRLTVL.